This is a list of T cell receptor beta chains from one sample in a study of blood T cells in healthy people across ages. From the 5' RACE reads, TCRdb called clonotypes with MiXCR, one entry per CDR3 protein. This table holds approximately 800,000 distinct CDR3 sequences, roughly 50% found once. Sequencing was carried out using blood. The receptors were gathered from an older man in good health. Both conserved end residues are part of each CDR3. The D gene is left open where the match is weak. Size values are once, few and many counts, or a class for expanded clones, and some rows have none.

clone_size	v_call	d_call	j_call	cdr3_nt	cdr3_aa
-	TRBV29-1	-	TRBJ2-1	TGCAGCGTTGAAGCGACGACCAATGGGCAGTTCTTC	CSVEATTNGQFF
-	TRBV7-3	-	TRBJ2-1	TGTACCAGCAGCTTAGTGGGGGGGGCTTACAATGAGCAGTTCTTC	CTSSLVGGAYNEQFF
few	TRBV28	-	TRBJ2-3	TGTGCCAGCAGGAGATCAGGTTCGGGTACGCAGTATTTT	CASRRSGSGTQYF
-	TRBV28	TRBD1	TRBJ1-5	TGTGCCAGCAGTACACAGGGGAACGGCAATCAGCCCCAGCATTTT	CASSTQGNGNQPQHF
once	TRBV12-5	TRBD1	TRBJ2-7	TGTGCTAGTGGTTTGGCCCCCTCCGGGACAGGGGAGGTCAGGTCCTACGAGCAGTACTTC	CASGLAPSGTGEVRSYEQYF
-	TRBV28	TRBD2	TRBJ2-1	TGTGCCAGCAGTTCTAGCGGGAGGGCCCGCGGCGAGCAGTTCTTC	CASSSSGRARGEQFF
few	TRBV18	TRBD1	TRBJ2-1	TGTGCCAGCTCCCCCGACAGGGGGCGAGATGAGCAGTTCTTC	CASSPDRGRDEQFF
few	TRBV7-2	TRBD2	TRBJ2-1	TGTGCCAGCAGCCCTATGCTAGCGGGAGGGTCCAGGAATGAGCAGTTCTTC	CASSPMLAGGSRNEQFF
-	TRBV6-2/TRBV6-3	TRBD2	TRBJ2-2	TGTGCCAGCAGTTACCCCAGCGGGAGGAAGAACACCGGGGAGCTGTTTTTT	CASSYPSGRKNTGELFF
-	TRBV7-2	-	TRBJ1-4	TGTGCCAGCAGCTTACTGAAGGGCACTAATGAAAAACTGTTTTTT	CASSLLKGTNEKLFF
few	TRBV9	-	TRBJ2-7	TGTGCCAGCAGGACGGAGGGAACCCTCGAGCAGTACTTC	CASRTEGTLEQYF
once	TRBV2	-	TRBJ2-7	TGTGCCAGCGGTAAACAGGGTTCCCCCTACGAGCAGTACTTC	CASGKQGSPYEQYF
-	TRBV21-1	-	TRBJ1-4	TGTGCCAGCAGCTACAGGGGCGCTAATGAAAAACTGTTTTTT	CASSYRGANEKLFF
-	TRBV4-1	-	TRBJ2-1	TGCACCAGCAGCCCCGGTGGTGGGGGGAGTGCCTACAATGAGCAGTTCTTC	CTSSPGGGGSAYNEQFF
-	TRBV5-6	TRBD1	TRBJ2-1	TGTGCCAGCAGCTTGCCCGGGACAGGGACCTACAATGAGCAGTTCTTC	CASSLPGTGTYNEQFF
-	TRBV5-1	TRBD1	TRBJ1-4	TGCGCCAGCAGCCCCGACAGGGGGCTGGCTAATGAAAAACTGTTTTTT	CASSPDRGLANEKLFF
-	TRBV20-1	-	TRBJ1-6	TGCAGTGCGAGGACATCCTATAATTCACCCCCCCACTTT	CSARTSYNSPPHF
-	TRBV20-1	TRBD2	TRBJ2-3	TGCAGTGCCCCCCGAGCGGGAGCTACCACAGATACGCAGTATTTT	CSAPRAGATTDTQYF
-	TRBV6-5	TRBD1	TRBJ1-1	TGTGCCAGCAGTTACACTAGGACAGGGCCTCGAGCTTTCTTT	CASSYTRTGPRAFF
-	TRBV3-1	-	TRBJ1-4	TGTGCCAGCAGCCATAAGGAGCGAGAAAAACTGTTTTTT	CASSHKEREKLFF
few	TRBV4-2	-	TRBJ2-3	TGTGCCAGCAGCCAAGAGTGGGTAGGTGGGGATACGCAGTATTTT	CASSQEWVGGDTQYF
-	TRBV7-9	TRBD2	TRBJ2-2	TGTGCCAGCAGCCGTCGAGCGGGAACGAACACCGGGGAGCTGTTTTTT	CASSRRAGTNTGELFF
few	TRBV28	-	TRBJ2-5	TGTGCCAGCAGTTTAAGTCAGGGGAGGGTCCAAGAGACCCAGTACTTC	CASSLSQGRVQETQYF
-	TRBV6-2/TRBV6-3	-	TRBJ1-3	TGTGCCAGCAGCCCTACCTGGCGCTCATCTGGAAACACCATATATTTT	CASSPTWRSSGNTIYF
few	TRBV20-1	TRBD2	TRBJ2-5	TGCAGTGCCCCGGCTGTTGGACTAGCGCTTTTGGGGTCCCAAGAGACCCAGTACTTC	CSAPAVGLALLGSQETQYF
-	TRBV9	-	TRBJ1-4	TGTGCCAGCAGCGTCGCCGGGACTCAAGCTGAAAAACTGTTTTTT	CASSVAGTQAEKLFF
-	TRBV20-1	-	TRBJ2-1	TGCAGTGCTAGAGATTACCTGGCTGGGAATGAGCAGTTCTTC	CSARDYLAGNEQFF
-	TRBV27	TRBD1	TRBJ1-5	TGTGCCAGCCGAGTAGGGCAGGGGGCTGGTCAGCCCCAGCATTTT	CASRVGQGAGQPQHF
-	TRBV7-2	-	TRBJ1-5	TGTGCCAGCAGCTTAACTCCCGGGACAAATTATAGCAATCAGCCCCAGCATTTT	CASSLTPGTNYSNQPQHF
-	TRBV5-1	TRBD1	TRBJ2-3	TGCGCCAGCAGCTTGGCTGGACAGGGTTCCAGATACGCGTATTTT	CASSLAGQGSRYAYF
-	TRBV12-3/TRBV12-4	-	TRBJ1-2	TGTGCCAGCAGTTGGGCCCAGGATGGTGGCTACACCTTC	CASSWAQDGGYTF
many	TRBV27	TRBD1	TRBJ1-2	TGTGCCAGCAGGCTCGGGGGACAGGGGAACTATGGCTACACCTTC	CASRLGGQGNYGYTF
few	TRBV10-1	TRBD1	TRBJ2-4	TGCGCCAGCAGTGGGACAGGACCCAAAAACATTCAGTACTTC	CASSGTGPKNIQYF
-	TRBV11-2	-	TRBJ2-5	TGTGCCAGCAGGCCCCCTCGGGGCCAAGAGACCCAGTACTTC	CASRPPRGQETQYF
-	TRBV7-9	-	TRBJ2-5	TGTGCCAGCAGTCTAGTTTCCAGGGGACGAGAGACCCAGTACTTC	CASSLVSRGRETQYF
-	TRBV20-1	-	TRBJ1-4	TGCAGTGCTAGTGGGGGCCGTTTGCTGGGGGAAAAACTGTTTTTT	CSASGGRLLGEKLFF
-	TRBV3-1	-	TRBJ1-6	TGTGCCAGCAGCCGACAGAGCTCCTATAATTCACCCCTCCACTTT	CASSRQSSYNSPLHF
-	TRBV3-1	-	TRBJ2-1	TGTGCCAGCAGTCAACTCGGGACCACAAGACGGTTCTTC	CASSQLGTTRRFF
-	TRBV2	-	TRBJ1-1	TGTGCCAGCAGTGAAAGAAGAGGCGACCTTACAGCTTTCTTT	CASSERRGDLTAFF
few	TRBV7-2	TRBD2	TRBJ2-1	TGTGCCAGCAGATACGTAGCGGGAGGGTACAATGAGCAGTTCTTC	CASRYVAGGYNEQFF